Following are 24 T cell receptor beta chains from one sample sequenced in a study of chemoradiotherapy in HPV16-positive cancers. Clones were read by immunoSEQ multiplex PCR, and TCRdb kept only the in-frame ones, dropping some. This table holds approximately 900 clones, 88% found once. This specimen was tumor tissue, taken from a patient who underwent chemoradiotherapy. The receptors stem from a human donor with HPV-associated anogenital cancer.

V gene TRBV11-1 combines with J gene TRBJ1-1; D is unresolved. Trimming pared 1 base from V and 3 bases from J, leaving 6 bases between. CDR1 SGHAT and CDR2 FQDESV come from the germline V gene (reference sequence). The length of the CDR3 is 13 residues. The CDR3 sequence: CASSLVSYTEAFF. In DNA form, the CDR3 reads TGTGCCAGCAGCTTAGTTTCATACACTGAAGCTTTCTTT.

V is TRBV2 and J is TRBJ1-3; D is possibly TRBD1 (6 bases). Germline V lookup: CDR1 SNHLY, CDR2 FYNNEI. There are 17 residues in the CDR3. The V and J ends lost 4 bases and 6 bases respectively, with 22 bases between them. The CDR3 sequence: CASSALDLSGVANTIYF. CDR3 bases: TGTGCCAGCAGTGCCCTCGATCTATCAGGGGTGGCAAACACCATATATTTT.

This chain uses TRBV5-1 with TRBJ1-1; D gene uncertain. The CDR3 totals 15 residues. The V end lost 0 bases, the J end lost 1 base, and 10 bases lay between the germline ends. Germline V gives CDR1 SGHRS, CDR2 YFSETQ. As DNA, the CDR3 is TGCGCCAGCAGCTTGGTTTCGGGTCCGAACACTGAAGCTTTCTTT. Protein product: CASSLVSGPNTEAFF. The full variable domain, its missing parts supplied by reference TRBV5-1 and TRBJ1-1, is KAGVTQTPRYLIKTRGQQVTLSCSPISGHRSVSWYQQTPGQGLQFLFEYFSETQRNKGNFPGRFSGRQFSNSRSEMNVSTLELGDSALYLCASSLVSGPNTEAFFGQGTRLTVV.

Only one count was recorded for this clone. The rearrangement uses TRBV19 and TRBJ2-7, with 9 bases fitting TRBD1. The V segment lost 6 bases and the J segment 9 bases; nucleotides outside the gene matches: 18. The CDR3 spans 16 residues. Germline V gene lookup returns CDR1 LNHDA and CDR2 SQIVND (reference sequence). Here the CDR3 DNA reads TGTGCCAGTAGCCAGGCGCCGGGACAGGGAGGAGGCGGGCAGTACTTC. This encodes CASSQAPGQGGGGQYF. Drawing the rest from reference TRBV19 and TRBJ2-7, the complete variable domain is DGGITQSPKYLFRKEGQNVTLSCEQNLNHDAMYWYRQDPGQGLRLIYYSQIVNDFQKGDIAEGYSVSREKKESFPLTVTSAQKNPTAFYLCASSQAPGQGGGGQYFGPGTRLTVT.

There are a few counts of this clone. The chain couples TRBV2 to TRBJ1-5, with 9 positions matching TRBD1. The J segment lost 6 bases and the V segment lost 5 bases, leaving 2 bases of the junction unmatched. Germline assignment: CDR1 SNHLY and CDR2 FYNNEI. The CDR3 consists of 13 residues. CDR3 in DNA: TGTGCCAGCAGTTCGACAGGGGGTCAGCCCCAGCATTTT. Translating gives CASSSTGGQPQHF.

This clone showed up just once. This chain connects TRBV7-8 to TRBJ1-4; D unclear. Germline lookup yields CDR1 SGHVS and CDR2 FQNEAQ. V dropped 5 bases and J dropped 1 base, with 14 bases sitting between them. This CDR3 has 16 amino acids. CDR3 DNA: TGTGCCAGCAGCGCGGAGGAGTACGGAACTAATGAAAAACTGTTTTTT. This translates into CASSAEEYGTNEKLFF.

The J gene is TRBJ1-5, the V gene TRBV29-1, with 9 bases that match TRBD1. Germline loops: CDR1 SQVTM, CDR2 ANQGSEA. This CDR3 region has 12 residues. V lost 4 bases to trimming and J lost 5 bases; unmatched junction nucleotides: 0. Written as DNA, the CDR3 is TGCAGCGTTGGGGACAGGGATCAGCCCCAGCATTTT. This codes for CSVGDRDQPQHF.

The rearrangement joins TRBV10-3 to TRBJ2-7, with 7 positions matching TRBD1. Per the germline V gene, CDR1 is ENHRY and CDR2 is SYGVKD. CDR3 length: 16 residues. The junction had 16 bases not matched to a gene; V was cut back by 11 bases and J by 0 bases. The CDR3, as DNA: TGTGCCGGACCCGGGACAGAAGGACTTCTCTCCTACGAGCAGTACTTC. This encodes CAGPGTEGLLSYEQYF.

DNA of the CDR3: TGTGCCAGCAGCCAAGAGGCCGTGAACACTGAAGCTTTCTTT. It is translated as CASSQEAVNTEAFF. The rearrangement joins TRBV14 to TRBJ1-1, with D hard to call. The CDR3 is made up of 14 amino acids. Trimming took off 0 bases at V and 0 bases at J, with 5 bases between the two ends. Germline V gene sequence: CDR1 SGHDN, CDR2 FVKESK.

This chain links TRBV28 with TRBJ2-3, with TRBD2 identical over 9 bases. Unmatched junction bases numbered 11, after V lost 7 bases and J lost 6 bases. Germline CDR1 reads MDHEN; CDR2 reads SYDVKM. CDR3 length equals 15 residues. CDR3 sequence (DNA): TGTGCCAGCATTCCCCTTAGCGGGGGCGGGGATACGCAGTATTTT. Protein sequence: CASIPLSGGGDTQYF.

The chain uses TRBV28 and TRBJ2-7, with 7 bases that match TRBD2. The CDR3 covers 13 residues. The V gene end was trimmed by 5 bases and the J gene end by 5 bases; junction bases not matched to a gene: 6. Germline CDR1 and CDR2: MDHEN and SYDVKM. CDR3 sequence reads: CASSPFRGDEQYF. DNA of the CDR3: TGTGCCAGCAGTCCCTTTCGGGGGGACGAGCAGTACTTC.

The gene calls are TRBV6-1 and TRBJ1-1, with 7 bases lining up with TRBD1. The CDR3 extends over 12 amino acids. Germline CDR1 MNHNS, CDR2 SASEGT. V gave up 5 bases and J gave up 6 bases; unmatched junction bases: 3. The CDR3 sequence: CASSKDRAEAFF. The CDR3 region has the DNA TGTGCCAGCAGTAAAGACAGGGCTGAAGCTTTCTTT.

This chain connects TRBV6-1 to TRBJ1-1; no reliable D call. Germline V CDR1 and CDR2: MNHNS, SASEGT. This CDR3 is built from 13 residues. V was pared by 6 bases and J by 1 base, with 9 bases between. The CDR3 spells CASSGTRNTEAFF. CDR3 sequence (DNA): TGTGCCAGCAGCGGCACAAGGAACACTGAAGCTTTCTTT.

The CDR3 region has the DNA TGTGCCAGCAGCCCTTATATCGGGGATACGTTCACTGAAGCTTTCTTT. Translating it yields CASSPYIGDTFTEAFF. The V and J genes are TRBV7-6 and TRBJ1-1; D call uncertain. Trimming shortened V by 5 bases and J by 4 bases, and 20 bases separated the two germline ends. The CDR3 spans 16 residues. The germline gives CDR1 SGHVS, CDR2 FNYEAQ.

The chain uses TRBV7-6 and TRBJ2-5; 8 bases map to TRBD1. CDR3 size: 16 residues. The V gene's germline CDR1 is SGHVS and CDR2 FNYEAQ. Unmatched junction bases numbered 6, after V lost 1 base and J lost 2 bases. The CDR3 nucleotides read TGTGCCAGCAGCTTAGAGTCAGGGGGCCTTCAAGAGACCCAGTACTTC. Its translation is CASSLESGGLQETQYF.

The chain uses TRBV28 and TRBJ1-5; D gene ambiguous. Deletions cut 5 bases from V and 4 bases from J, with 9 bases between. Germline CDR1 is MDHEN and CDR2 is SYDVKM. The CDR3 is 13 amino acids. CDR3 nucleotides: TGTGCCAGCAGTACCCTGCTTAATCAGCCCCAGCATTTT. This encodes CASSTLLNQPQHF.

V is TRBV7-2 and J is TRBJ1-4; D might be TRBD1 (5 bases). Germline CDR1 reads SGHTA; CDR2 reads FQGNSA. Trimming pared 1 base from V and 7 bases from J, leaving 10 bases between. This CDR3 is 14 amino acids long. Written as DNA, the CDR3 is TGTGCCAGCAGCTTAGGGGGCCTTGGTGAAAAACTGTTTTTT. Translated: CASSLGGLGEKLFF. Supplemented by reference TRBV7-2 and TRBJ1-4, the full variable domain reads GAGVSQSPSNKVTEKGKDVELRCDPISGHTALYWYRQSLGQGLEFLIYFQGNSAPDKSGLPSDRFSAERTGGSVSTLTIQRTQQEDSAVYLCASSLGGLGEKLFFGSGTQLSVL.

The chain links TRBV5-1 to TRBJ1-4; 8 bases align to TRBD1. Germline V gene data show CDR1 as SGHRS and CDR2 as YFSETQ. V shed 4 bases, J shed 7 bases, and the junction held 9 bases outside the gene matches. CDR3 length: 15 residues. CDR3: CASSQGQGVGEKLFF. The CDR3 nucleotides read TGCGCCAGCAGCCAAGGACAGGGAGTGGGTGAAAAACTGTTTTTT.

V gene TRBV20-1 combines with J gene TRBJ1-2; TRBD1 aligns across 9 bases. This CDR3 region has 11 residues. Germline CDR1 is DFQATT and CDR2 is SNEGSKA (reference sequence). The V segment lost 1 base and the J segment 12 bases; nucleotides outside the gene matches: 3. CDR3 DNA: TGCAGTGCTAGAGCGGACAGGGGCCACACCTTC. It encodes CSARADRGHTF.

J is TRBJ2-6 and V is TRBV1; the D segment call TRBD1 is taken from the table without a DNA check. TRBV1 is designated a pseudogene. The CDR3 length is 16 residues. The CDR3 is CTSRVSAQSRANVLTF. The CDR3 coding sequence is TGCACCAGCAGGGTAAGTGCACAAAGTCGGGCCAACGTCCTGACTTTC.

The rearrangement uses TRBV18 and TRBJ2-7; D call uncertain. Germline V gene lookup returns CDR1 KGHSH and CDR2 LQKENI. The CDR3 covers 11 residues. V dropped 6 bases and J dropped 3 bases, with 6 bases sitting between them. CDR3 amino acids: CASSPDYEQYF. CDR3 nucleotides: TGTGCCAGCTCCCCAGACTACGAGCAGTACTTC.

This clone was seen a few times. The chain uses TRBV6-5 and TRBJ1-5; D gene ambiguous. Trimming pared 2 bases from V and 2 bases from J, leaving 13 bases between. The germline gives CDR1 MNHEY, CDR2 SVGAGI. The CDR3 has 16 amino acids. The CDR3 reads CASSYRYAWGNQPQHF. The CDR3 DNA reads as TGTGCCAGCAGTTACCGTTATGCCTGGGGCAATCAGCCCCAGCATTTT.

The chain links TRBV19 to TRBJ1-4, with D perhaps TRBD1 (6 bases). Germline V CDR1 and CDR2: LNHDA, SQIVND (reference sequence). Between the trimmed V and J ends, which lost 6 bases and 8 bases, there was a span of 19 bases. The CDR3 is made up of 15 amino acids. The CDR3 DNA reads TGTGCCAGTAGAACCCGGACTCAGGGGTCCGAAAAACTGTTTTTT. Protein product: CASRTRTQGSEKLFF.

This chain connects TRBV5-4 to TRBJ2-1; the match to TRBD2 covers 11 bases. The V gene's germline CDR1 is SGHNT and CDR2 YYREEE (reference sequence). After removal of 5 bases from V and 8 bases from J, the junction contained 9 bases not matched to a gene. CDR3 size: 15 residues. This chain's CDR3 is CASRPTSGGVDEQFF. DNA of the CDR3: TGTGCCAGCAGGCCAACTAGCGGGGGTGTCGATGAGCAGTTCTTC.